A selection of T cell receptor beta chains follows, all from one sample in a study of OX40 agonist ivuxolimab in advanced cancers. TCRdb keeps only in-frame clones here, not all; method: immunoSEQ multiplex PCR. The sample comprises 90,000 to 100,000 clones, about nine tenths of which are singletons, and roughly 0.8% rests with the top ten. Specimen: CD4+ or CD8+ T cells sorted from blood, collected in a trial of the OX40 agonist ivuxolimab. These receptors were taken from an adult with an advanced solid tumor such as melanoma, head and neck, liver or kidney cancer. The CDR3 runs from the conserved cysteine through the conserved F or W. A D gene is named only where the DNA matches it firmly. Not all rows give a size; the values are once, few, many and, for expanded clones, a class.

j_call clone_size d_call v_call cdr3_nt cdr3_aa
TRBJ1-2 . TRBD1 TRBV5-6 TGTGCCAGCAGGCGTACAGGGGGCGGCTATGGCTACACCTTC CASRRTGGGYGYTF
TRBJ2-1 . TRBD2 TRBV7-2 TGTGCCAGCAGCCCCCAATGGACTAGCGGGAGAGTGAACAATGAGCAGTTCTTC CASSPQWTSGRVNNEQFF
TRBJ2-5 . TRBD2 TRBV6-5 TGTGCCAGCAGACTCACTAGCGGGTACCAAGAGACCCAGTACTTC CASRLTSGYQETQYF
TRBJ2-6 . . TRBV5-1 TGCGCCAGCAGCGCCGGGACGGTCACTTTTGGGGCCAACGTCCTGACTTTC CASSAGTVTFGANVLTF
TRBJ2-7 . TRBD1 TRBV18 TGTGCCAGCACACAGTCCCCCGGGACAGAGGGCCGAGAGCAGTACTTC CASTQSPGTEGREQYF
TRBJ2-3 . . TRBV18 TGTGCCAGCTCATCCCAGGCGGCTGGAGATACGCAGTATTTT CASSSQAAGDTQYF
TRBJ2-3 once . TRBV4-3 TGCGCCAGCAGCCAAGGTTTAGGGAGCACAGATACGCAGTATTTT CASSQGLGSTDTQYF
TRBJ1-1 . . TRBV6-5 TGTGCCAGCACTGACTGGGGGGGTCCAGCTTTCTTT CASTDWGGPAFF
TRBJ1-5 . . TRBV9 TGTGCCAGCAGCAGAGGCCCCCAGGGCAGCAATCAGCCCCAGCATTTT CASSRGPQGSNQPQHF
TRBJ2-1 . TRBD2 TRBV7-9 TGTGCCAGCAGCCCACTAGCGGACTCCTACAATGAGCAGTTCTTC CASSPLADSYNEQFF
TRBJ1-1 . . TRBV6-1 TGTGCCAGCAGTATCAGTGGCACTGAAGCTTTCTTT CASSISGTEAFF
TRBJ1-1 once TRBD1 TRBV2 TGTGCCAGCAGGAATTTCCTACAAACAGGGGGGTCGAACACTGAAGCTTTCTTT CASRNFLQTGGSNTEAFF
TRBJ1-1 . . TRBV18 TGTGCCAGCTCACCTCTCAGGGAGACTGAAGCTTTCTTT CASSPLRETEAFF
TRBJ1-5 . . TRBV19 TGTGCCAGTAACAAGGCCCGGGATCAGCCCCAGCATTTT CASNKARDQPQHF
TRBJ2-1 . . TRBV4-2 TGTGCCAGCAGCCAAGGCCCCAGCGACCTACTAGTCAATGAGCAGTTCTTC CASSQGPSDLLVNEQFF
TRBJ1-4 . . TRBV7-2 TGTGCCAGCAGCCCCGGGCAGGCAACTAATGAAAAACTGTTTTTT CASSPGQATNEKLFF
TRBJ1-5 . TRBD1 TRBV5-1 TGCGCCAGCAGCTTAGAAGGGGGCGAGGGTCAGCCCCAGCATTTT CASSLEGGEGQPQHF
TRBJ2-1 . . TRBV10-3 TGTGCCATCGGGCAAGGTGAGCAGTTCTTC CAIGQGEQFF
TRBJ2-4 . . TRBV28 TGTGCCAGCAGAAAAGGTACGAAAAACATTCAGTACTTC CASRKGTKNIQYF
TRBJ1-1 . . TRBV6-6 TGTGCCAGCAGTCTGAAGGATGGCACTGAAGCTTTCTTT CASSLKDGTEAFF
TRBJ2-1 . TRBD2 TRBV5-4 TGTGCCAGCAGCTTGTCCGGCGGGAGAGGCCCCTACAATGAGCAGTTCTTC CASSLSGGRGPYNEQFF
TRBJ1-5 . TRBD1 TRBV27 TGTGCCAGCAGTCCGGACAGGGGGCTATTAAGTCAGCCCCAGCATTTT CASSPDRGLLSQPQHF
TRBJ1-5 . TRBD1 TRBV30 TGTGCCTGGCGAGGGCAGGGGGGGCCCCAGCATTTT CAWRGQGGPQHF
TRBJ2-2 . TRBD1 TRBV6-5 TGTGCCAGCCGACAGGGGAACACCGGGGAGCTGTTTTTT CASRQGNTGELFF
TRBJ1-1 . . TRBV29-1 TGCAGCGCCAGCCCAAACCAGGTGAACACTGAAGCTTTCTTT CSASPNQVNTEAFF
TRBJ1-3 . . TRBV11-2 TGTGCCAGCAGGAAGGCGCAAACCTCTGGAAACACCATATATTTT CASRKAQTSGNTIYF
TRBJ1-2 . . TRBV7-2 TGTGCCAGCAGCTATGACGGAGGCTATGGCTACACCTTC CASSYDGGYGYTF
TRBJ2-1 . TRBD2 TRBV7-2 TGTGCCAGCAGCGCCCTGGGACTAGGGAATGAGCAGTTCTTC CASSALGLGNEQFF
TRBJ2-5 . . TRBV4-3 TGCGCCAGCAGCCAAGATGGGAGTGGGGAGACCCAGTACTTC CASSQDGSGETQYF
TRBJ1-2 . . TRBV7-9 TGTGCCAGCAGCCCCCTGGAAGTGGCCTATGGCTACACCTTC CASSPLEVAYGYTF